This entry describes one TCR beta chain. Its antigen is unknown. This specimen comes from a study of blood T cells in healthy people across ages. Together with a sample-barcoded 5' primer, a J-beta primer mix was included in a second PCR lasting about 7 to 12 cycles. TCRdb independently ran MiXCR on the 5' RACE reads; one entry per CDR3 protein. This sample has hundreds of thousands of distinct CDR3 sequences; around 21% occur once, and the top ten carry under 4%. V was pared by 2 bases and J by 0 bases, with 16 bases between. CDR1 and CDR2 from the germline V gene are WSHSY and SAAADI. The CDR3 has 18 amino acids. Donors were healthy Caucasian individuals from Russia aged about 6 to 90. Regarding the study as a whole: The lack of PBMC sorting stopped any conclusive naive versus antigen-experienced comparison. Naive T cell percentage showed a strong correlation with the diversity of TCR beta.

The sequenced sample was blood. This receptor was obtained from a man aged 65-85 years in good health. The rearrangement uses TRBV10-2 and TRBJ2-2; a possible D gene is TRBD2 (5 bases). DNA of the CDR3: TGCGCCAGCAGTGAGCCCCTTAGCGCCCCCGCGAACACCGGGGAGCTGTTTTTT. This encodes CASSEPLSAPANTGELFF.